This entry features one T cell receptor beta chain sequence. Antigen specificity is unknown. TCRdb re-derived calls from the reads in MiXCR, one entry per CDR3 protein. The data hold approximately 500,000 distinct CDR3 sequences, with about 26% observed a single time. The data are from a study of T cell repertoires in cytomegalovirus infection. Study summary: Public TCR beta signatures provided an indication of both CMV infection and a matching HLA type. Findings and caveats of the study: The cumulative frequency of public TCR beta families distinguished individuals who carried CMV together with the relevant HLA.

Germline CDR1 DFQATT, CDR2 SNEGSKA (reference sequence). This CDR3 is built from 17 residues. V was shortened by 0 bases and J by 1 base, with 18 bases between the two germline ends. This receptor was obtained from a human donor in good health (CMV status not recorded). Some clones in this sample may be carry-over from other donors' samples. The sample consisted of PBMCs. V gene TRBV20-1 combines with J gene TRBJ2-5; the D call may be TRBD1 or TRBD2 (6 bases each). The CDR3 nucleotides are TGCAGTGCTAGAGATCTAGGGGGGCAGGCACCCCAAGAGACCCAGTACTTC. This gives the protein CSARDLGGQAPQETQYF.